Below, 15 T cell receptor beta chains from the same sample are listed, as sequenced in a study of blood T cell repertoires in COVID-19. Produced via immunoSEQ multiplex PCR; TCRdb's table is partial and in-frame only. Seen here are roughly 130,000 clones, roughly 84% observed once, and the top ten hold around 9%. The sequencing sample was made of peripheral blood. These receptors were collected from a man in his thirties or forties with COVID-19, enrolled during active disease.

J is TRBJ2-3 and V is TRBV2; 13 bases are a match to TRBD2. There are 13 residues in the CDR3. The V segment lost 10 bases and the J segment 4 bases; nucleotides outside the gene matches: 2. Looked up from germline, CDR1 is SNHLY and CDR2 is FYNNEI. CDR3 residues: CAIGTSGADTQYF. The CDR3 coding sequence is TGTGCCATCGGGACTAGCGGGGCAGATACGCAGTATTTT.

The genes are TRBV28 and TRBJ2-7, with a weak D call TRBD2 (7 bases). The germline CDR1 and CDR2 sequences are MDHEN and SYDVKM. The CDR3 is 14 residues long. Trimming took off 8 bases at V and 3 bases at J, with 17 bases between the two ends. The CDR3 bases are TGTGCCAGCGAAGGGGGGGGCGGGAGCTACGAGCAGTACTTC. Translated: CASEGGGGSYEQYF.

This rearrangement joins TRBV29-1 to TRBJ2-1; 7 bases line up with TRBD1. Germline V lookup: CDR1 SQVTM, CDR2 ANQGSEA. Trimming cost V 4 bases and J 4 bases; bases outside gene matches: 10. The CDR3 has 15 residues. In DNA, the CDR3 is TGCAGCGTTGGGGCCGGGACAGCCGTTTACAATGAGCAGTTCTTC. It is translated as CSVGAGTAVYNEQFF.

The V and J genes are TRBV29-1 and TRBJ1-1; 7 nucleotides align to TRBD1. The CDR3 is made up of 13 amino acids. The V segment lost 1 base and the J segment 8 bases; nucleotides outside the gene matches: 7. Germline V gene data show CDR1 as SQVTM and CDR2 as ANQGSEA. CDR3 amino acids: CSVEARGRGEAFF. The CDR3 nucleotides are TGCAGCGTTGAAGCGAGGGGGCGCGGGGAAGCTTTCTTT.

The genes are TRBV28 and TRBJ2-5, with 9 bases lining up with TRBD1. The V gene end was trimmed by 6 bases and the J gene end by 1 base; junction bases not matched to a gene: 9. CDR3 length: 16 residues. The germline CDR1 and CDR2 sequences are MDHEN and SYDVKM. The CDR3, as DNA: TGTGCCAGCAGCTCCTATGAGACAGGGGGCCAAGAGACCCAGTACTTC. Translation gives CASSSYETGGQETQYF.

On this clone itself: A read error may account for a junction end that differs from germline. V is TRBV6-2 or TRBV6-3 and J is TRBJ2-7; 10 nucleotides line up with TRBD2. The CDR3 sequence is 15 residues long. Germline V gives CDR1 MNHEY, CDR2 SVGEGT. CDR3 region: CASSSSLAGSSEQYF. In DNA form, the CDR3 reads TGTGCCAGCAGTTCCTCACTAGCGGGATCCTCCGAGCAGTACTTC.

The chain links TRBV18 to TRBJ2-7; 9 bases map to TRBD1. The ends lost 1 base at V and 5 bases at J; junction bases unmatched: 6. Germline lookup yields CDR1 KGHSH and CDR2 LQKENI. The CDR3 length is 15 residues. CDR3 DNA sequence: TGTGCCAGCTCACCACTGGGACAGGGAATGGACGAGCAGTACTTC. Its translation: CASSPLGQGMDEQYF.

The J gene is TRBJ2-1, the V gene TRBV19, with 14 nucleotides matching TRBD2. The CDR3 has 15 amino acids. After removal of 5 bases from V and 9 bases from J, the junction contained 6 bases not matched to a gene. The germline CDR1 and CDR2 sequences are LNHDA and SQIVND (reference sequence). The CDR3 region is CASSLGLAGVSEQFF. CDR3 nucleotides: TGTGCCAGTAGTTTGGGACTAGCGGGAGTTTCTGAGCAGTTCTTC.

The chain is built from TRBV19 and TRBJ1-5, with D hard to call. The CDR3 covers 15 residues. Trimming removed 2 bases from V and 0 bases from J, with 8 bases in between. Germline CDR1 is LNHDA and CDR2 is SQIVND (reference sequence). CDR3 nucleotides: TGTGCCAGTAGTATACCGAGATATAGCAATCAGCCCCAGCATTTT. Residues: CASSIPRYSNQPQHF.

The chain uses TRBV24-1 and TRBJ2-1, with a possible D match to TRBD1 (5 bases). This CDR3 region has 15 residues. The germline V and J ends were trimmed by 1 base and 3 bases, with 9 bases remaining between them. CDR1 and CDR2 (germline): KGHDR, SFDVKD. In nucleotides, the CDR3 is TGTGCCACCAGTGATTTACGACAGAACTACAATGAGCAGTTCTTC. The encoded protein is CATSDLRQNYNEQFF.

The gene calls are TRBV27 and TRBJ1-1, with TRBD1 matching over 9 bases. Germline loops: CDR1 MNHEY, CDR2 SMNVEV (reference sequence). This CDR3 comprises 15 residues. Trimming at V came to 5 bases and at J to 7 bases, leaving 11 bases not matched to a gene. The chain's CDR3 is CASSRTLQGADEAFF. CDR3 in DNA: TGTGCCAGCAGTCGTACATTACAGGGGGCGGATGAAGCTTTCTTT.

There are a few counts of this clone. This chain connects TRBV19 to TRBJ1-5, with 8 positions matching TRBD1. Germline trimming cut 4 bases from V and 6 bases from J; bases unmatched to any gene: 5. Germline CDR1 and CDR2: LNHDA and SQIVND (reference sequence). The CDR3 covers 14 residues. CDR3 bases: TGTGCCAGTAGTACCCCAGGGGGCACTCAGCCCCAGCATTTT. Translated, it gives CASSTPGGTQPQHF.

V usage is TRBV5-1 and J usage is TRBJ2-1; TRBD2 matches 10 bases. This CDR3 region has 13 residues. Germline V gives CDR1 SGHRS, CDR2 YFSETQ. Unmatched junction bases numbered 2, after V lost 5 bases and J lost 6 bases. In DNA form, the CDR3 reads TGCGCCAGCAGTAAGCGGGAGGGCAATGAGCAGTTCTTC. It yields the protein CASSKREGNEQFF.

V gene TRBV28 combines with J gene TRBJ2-1, with TRBD1 as a possible D gene (5 bases). From germline, CDR1 is MDHEN and CDR2 SYDVKM. V lost 5 bases to trimming and J lost 7 bases, with 15 bases between them. The CDR3 covers 14 residues. This CDR3 reads CASSPTGFWNEQFF. The CDR3 DNA follows: TGTGCCAGCAGTCCTACAGGATTTTGGAATGAGCAGTTCTTC.

The table lists this clone with a few counts. The chain is built from TRBV10-3 and TRBJ1-5; TRBD1 agrees at 9 bases. The CDR3 contains 14 residues. J gave up 7 bases and V 6 bases, and 7 bases lay outside the gene matches. CDR1 is ENHRY, CDR2 SYGVKD, per germline. CDR3 DNA sequence: TGTGCCATCAGACAACAGGGGGCAAACCAGCCCCAGCATTTT. Amino acid sequence: CAIRQQGANQPQHF.